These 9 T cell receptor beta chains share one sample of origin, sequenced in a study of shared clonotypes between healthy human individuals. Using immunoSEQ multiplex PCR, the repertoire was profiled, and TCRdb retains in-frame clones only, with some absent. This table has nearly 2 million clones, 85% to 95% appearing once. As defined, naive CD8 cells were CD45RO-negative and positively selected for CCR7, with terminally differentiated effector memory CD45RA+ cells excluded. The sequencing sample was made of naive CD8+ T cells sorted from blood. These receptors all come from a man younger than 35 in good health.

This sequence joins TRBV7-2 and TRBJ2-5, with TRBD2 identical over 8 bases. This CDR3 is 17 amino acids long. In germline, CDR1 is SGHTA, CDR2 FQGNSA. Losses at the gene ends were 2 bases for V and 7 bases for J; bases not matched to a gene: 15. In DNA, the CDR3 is TGTGCCAGCAGCTTAAGAGAACCGACTAGCGAATTCGGGACCCAGTACTTC. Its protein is CASSLREPTSEFGTQYF.

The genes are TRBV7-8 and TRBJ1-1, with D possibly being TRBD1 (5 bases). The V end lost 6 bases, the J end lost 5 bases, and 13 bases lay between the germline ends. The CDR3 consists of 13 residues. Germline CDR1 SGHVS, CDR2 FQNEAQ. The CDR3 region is CASSADGGTEAFF. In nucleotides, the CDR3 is TGTGCCAGCAGTGCCGATGGGGGGACTGAAGCTTTCTTT.

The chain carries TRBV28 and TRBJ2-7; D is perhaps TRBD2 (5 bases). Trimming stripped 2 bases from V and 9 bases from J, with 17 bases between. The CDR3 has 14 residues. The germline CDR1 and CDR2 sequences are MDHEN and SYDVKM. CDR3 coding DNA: TGTGCCAGCAGTTTACCGAGGGCCGCGGAGGTGCAGTACTTC. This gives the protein CASSLPRAAEVQYF.

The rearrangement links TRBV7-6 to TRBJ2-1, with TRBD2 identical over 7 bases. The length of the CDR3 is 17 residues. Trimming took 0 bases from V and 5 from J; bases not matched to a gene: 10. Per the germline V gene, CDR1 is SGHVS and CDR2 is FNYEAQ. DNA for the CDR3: TGTGCCAGCAGCTTAGCGGTGGCGGGAGCGATTGACAATGAGCAGTTCTTC. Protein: CASSLAVAGAIDNEQFF.

The chain's CDR3 is CASRDGTSGGYEQYF. For the CDR3, the DNA is TGTGCCAGCAGGGACGGGACTAGCGGGGGCTACGAGCAGTACTTC. The genes are TRBV7-8 and TRBJ2-7; 14 nucleotides line up with TRBD2. Germline CDR1 SGHVS, CDR2 FQNEAQ. This CDR3 region has 15 residues. The V segment lost 6 bases and the J segment 3 bases; nucleotides outside the gene matches: 4. Full variable domain (rest looked up from reference TRBV7-8 and TRBJ2-7): GAGVSQSPRYKVAKRGQDVALRCDPISGHVSLFWYQQALGQGPEFLTYFQNEAQLDKSGLPSDRFFAERPEGSVSTLKIQRTQQEDSAVYLCASRDGTSGGYEQYFGPGTRLTVT.

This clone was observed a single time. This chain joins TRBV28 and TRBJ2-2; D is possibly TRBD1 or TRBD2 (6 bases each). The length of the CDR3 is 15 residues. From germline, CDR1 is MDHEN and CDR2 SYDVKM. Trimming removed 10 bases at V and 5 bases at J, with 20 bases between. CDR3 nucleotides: TGTGCCACCACCCCCTTTGGGGGGCCGACCGGGGAGCTGTTTTTT. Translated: CATTPFGGPTGELFF.

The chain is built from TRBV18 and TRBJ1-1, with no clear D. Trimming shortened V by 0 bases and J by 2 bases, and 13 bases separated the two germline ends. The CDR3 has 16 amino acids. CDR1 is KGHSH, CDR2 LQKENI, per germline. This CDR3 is CASSPPVGRENTEAFF. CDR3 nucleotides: TGTGCCAGCTCACCACCGGTGGGCAGAGAAAACACTGAAGCTTTCTTT.

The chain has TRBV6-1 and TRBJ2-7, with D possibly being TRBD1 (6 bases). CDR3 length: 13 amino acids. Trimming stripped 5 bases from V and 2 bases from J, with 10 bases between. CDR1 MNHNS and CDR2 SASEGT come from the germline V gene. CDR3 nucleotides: TGTGCCAGCAGTTCGCCAGGGGCCTACGAGCAGTACTTC. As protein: CASSSPGAYEQYF.

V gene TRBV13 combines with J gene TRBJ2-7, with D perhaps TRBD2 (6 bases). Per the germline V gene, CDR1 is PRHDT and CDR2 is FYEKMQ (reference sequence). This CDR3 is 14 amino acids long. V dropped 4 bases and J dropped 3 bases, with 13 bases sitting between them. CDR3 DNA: TGTGCCAGCAGCTCAAGGGACTCTCACTACGAGCAGTACTTC. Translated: CASSSRDSHYEQYF.